These 21 T cell receptor beta chains were all obtained from the same sample, sequenced in a study of chemoradiotherapy in HPV16-positive cancers. The method was immunoSEQ multiplex PCR; TCRdb's version includes in-frame clones alone and lacks a portion of them. The table has some 31,000 clones, approximately 91% seen once. Specimen: blood, collected from a patient who underwent chemoradiotherapy. Source of these receptors: a human donor with HPV-associated anogenital cancer.

The chain uses TRBV4-2 and TRBJ2-7; 11 bases map to TRBD1. This CDR3 contains 15 residues. CDR1 is LGHNA and CDR2 is YNFKEQ in the germline V gene. V dropped 1 base and J dropped 3; count of bases not matched to a gene: 2. The CDR3 protein is CASSQVGTGGYEQYF. The CDR3 DNA sequence: TGTGCCAGCAGCCAAGTAGGGACAGGGGGCTACGAGCAGTACTTC.

The chain has TRBV29-1 and TRBJ2-3, with D possibly being TRBD1 or TRBD2 (5 bases each). V lost 0 bases, J lost 8 bases, and 18 bases lay in between. From germline, CDR1 is SQVTM and CDR2 ANQGSEA. The CDR3 runs 15 residues. CDR3 residues: CSVEEPIGAHCTQYF. CDR3 nucleotide sequence: TGCAGCGTTGAAGAACCGATCGGGGCCCATTGTACGCAGTATTTT.

The gene calls are TRBV7-9 and TRBJ1-3; D not resolved. The CDR3 is made up of 11 amino acids. Trimming pared 5 bases from V and 8 bases from J, leaving 7 bases between. Germline V gene sequence: CDR1 SEHNR, CDR2 FQNEAQ (reference sequence). CDR3 in DNA: TGTGCCAGCAGCCCCCGGGACACCATATATTTT. This codes for CASSPRDTIYF.

This clone showed up just once. The chain is built from TRBV30 and TRBJ1-3, with a tentative D call TRBD1 (5 bases). Per the germline V gene, CDR1 is GTSNPN and CDR2 is SVGIG (reference sequence). The CDR3 consists of 14 residues. Trimming cost V 1 base and J 8 bases, with 15 bases left between them. The CDR3 DNA is TGTGCCTGGAGTGGCCGGTGGCGAGGGGACACCATATATTTT. Residues: CAWSGRWRGDTIYF.

The chain couples TRBV6-6 to TRBJ1-3; 9 positions match TRBD1. V dropped 6 bases and J dropped 1; count of bases not matched to a gene: 7. CDR1 MNHNY and CDR2 SVGAGI come from the germline V gene (reference sequence). This CDR3 has 16 residues. The CDR3 here is CASSIDRGVSGNTIYF. The CDR3 bases are TGTGCCAGCAGCATAGACAGGGGGGTTTCTGGAAACACCATATATTTT.

The chain carries TRBV19 and TRBJ2-1; 8 nucleotides align to TRBD1. Trimming at V came to 3 bases and at J to 10 bases, leaving 8 bases not matched to a gene. From germline, CDR1 is LNHDA and CDR2 SQIVND (reference sequence). CDR3 length equals 14 residues. CDR3 sequence (DNA): TGTGCCAGTAGTATTGCGGCAGGGGGCGGAGAGCAGTTCTTC. It encodes CASSIAAGGGEQFF.

V usage is TRBV5-1 and J usage is TRBJ2-5; 8 bases line up with TRBD1. Germline-derived CDR1 and CDR2 are SGHRS and YFSETQ. Unmatched junction bases numbered 11, after V lost 0 bases and J lost 1 base. The CDR3 is 18 amino acids. The CDR3 is CASSLEGQGAPLQETQYF. As DNA, the CDR3 is TGCGCCAGCAGCTTGGAGGGTCAGGGGGCCCCCCTCCAAGAGACCCAGTACTTC.

This clone was found once. V and J are TRBV6-6 and TRBJ2-7, with D uncertain. Trimming removed 0 bases from V and 3 bases from J, with 12 bases in between. Per the germline V gene, CDR1 is MNHNY and CDR2 is SVGAGI (reference sequence). This CDR3 spans 15 amino acids. DNA for the CDR3: TGTGCCAGCAGTTACTCAGGCCAGCCAAACTACGAGCAGTACTTC. This sequence encodes CASSYSGQPNYEQYF.

The genes are TRBV28 and TRBJ2-5, with 12 bases lining up with TRBD1. Germline V gene lookup returns CDR1 MDHEN and CDR2 SYDVKM. This CDR3 is built from 18 residues. V lost 3 bases and J lost 3; bases outside the gene matches: 11. CDR3 bases: TGTGCCAGCAGTTTGAGGTCCCCCGGGACAGGGGGCGAAGAGACCCAGTACTTC. It translates to CASSLRSPGTGGEETQYF.

A single count supports this clone. V usage is TRBV5-1 and J usage is TRBJ2-5, with D unresolved. Germline-derived CDR1 and CDR2 are SGHRS and YFSETQ. Deletions cut 2 bases from V and 3 bases from J, with 11 bases between. The CDR3 is 14 amino acids. The chain's CDR3 is CASSLLTAEETQYF. The CDR3 region has the DNA TGCGCCAGCAGCTTACTAACCGCCGAAGAGACCCAGTACTTC.

The chain is built from TRBV10-3 and TRBJ2-7; 8 nucleotides agree with TRBD1. CDR1 ENHRY and CDR2 SYGVKD come from the germline V gene. The CDR3 is 15 amino acids. Trimming removed 6 bases from V and 7 bases from J; junction bases left unmatched: 14. CDR3 in amino acids: CAISGQGPGVGEQYF. The CDR3 nucleotides read TGTGCCATCAGCGGACAGGGACCCGGCGTGGGGGAGCAGTACTTC.

The rearrangement links TRBV4-3 to TRBJ2-3; 11 bases align to TRBD2. J lost 5 bases, V lost 0 bases, and 10 bases had no gene match. The CDR3 runs to 18 residues. Germline V gene sequence: CDR1 LGHNA, CDR2 YSLEER. CDR3 bases: TGCGCCAGCAGCCAAGATGACGCGTCTAGCGGGGGGCTAGATACGCAGTATTTT. Translation gives CASSQDDASSGGLDTQYF.

The chain is built from TRBV7-8 and TRBJ1-3, with unresolved D. The CDR3 length is 12 residues. Trimming took 6 bases from V and 4 from J, leaving 7 bases between them. CDR1 and CDR2 (germline): SGHVS, FQNEAQ. The DNA for the CDR3 is TGTGCCAGCAGGGCAGAGGGAAACACCATATATTTT. Translating gives CASRAEGNTIYF.

The gene calls are TRBV7-6 and TRBJ2-2; 7 bases agree with TRBD1. V lost 5 bases, J lost 1 base, and 1 base stayed unmatched. Germline V gene lookup returns CDR1 SGHVS and CDR2 FNYEAQ. The CDR3 is 14 residues long. This chain's CDR3 is CASSRTGNTGELFF. The CDR3, as DNA: TGTGCCAGCAGCCGGACAGGGAACACCGGGGAGCTGTTTTTT. Full variable domain (outside the CDR3, taken from reference TRBV7-6 and TRBJ2-2): GAGVSQSPRYKVTKRGQDVALRCDPISGHVSLYWYRQALGQGPEFLTYFNYEAQQDKSGLPNDRFSAERPEGSISTLTIQRTEQRDSAMYRCASSRTGNTGELFFGEGSRLTVL.

Only a few counts were recorded for this clone. This chain joins TRBV5-1 and TRBJ1-1; no firm D call. Deletions cut 0 bases from V and 0 bases from J, with 3 bases between. Looked up from germline, CDR1 is SGHRS and CDR2 is YFSETQ. The CDR3 length is 13 residues. The DNA of the CDR3 is TGCGCCAGCAGCTTGGATGTGAACACTGAAGCTTTCTTT. This sequence encodes CASSLDVNTEAFF.

CDR3 sequence: CASSQDAPPGTGNTEAFF. Here the CDR3 DNA reads TGCGCCAGCAGCCAAGATGCTCCCCCTGGGACAGGGAACACTGAAGCTTTCTTT. This rearrangement joins TRBV4-3 to TRBJ1-1; 8 nucleotides line up with TRBD1. Germline V gives CDR1 LGHNA, CDR2 YSLEER. This CDR3 spans 18 amino acids. Unmatched junction bases numbered 10, after V lost 0 bases and J lost 1 base.

This chain links TRBV27 with TRBJ2-7; D is unresolved. The CDR3 covers 12 residues. The V gene lost 4 bases and the J gene lost 7 bases, with 11 bases spanning the gap. From germline, CDR1 is MNHEY and CDR2 SMNVEV (reference sequence). This CDR3 reads CASSSGAREQYF. The CDR3 bases are TGTGCCAGCAGTTCCGGTGCTCGTGAGCAGTACTTC.

V usage is TRBV29-1 and J usage is TRBJ2-7; 8 nucleotides align to TRBD1. Germline lookup yields CDR1 SQVTM and CDR2 ANQGSEA. V was clipped by 7 bases and J by 1 base; unmatched bases: 3. The CDR3 is 12 amino acids. This chain's CDR3 is CSGGQGSYEQYF. The CDR3 DNA follows: TGCAGCGGTGGACAGGGTTCCTACGAGCAGTACTTC.

V usage is TRBV30 and J usage is TRBJ2-7; the D gene could be TRBD1 or TRBD2 (5 bases each). V lost 4 bases and J lost 2, with 18 bases in between. The CDR3 length is 15 residues. CDR1 is GTSNPN, CDR2 SVGIG, per germline (reference sequence). The CDR3 spells CAWNSPGRGTYEQYF. CDR3 DNA: TGTGCCTGGAATAGCCCGGGACGGGGAACCTACGAGCAGTACTTC.

This sequence joins TRBV5-3 and TRBJ1-2, with D tentatively TRBD1 (6 bases). TRBV5-3 is labeled an ORF, and its function is uncertain. The CDR3 runs to 20 residues. V gave up 4 bases and J gave up 5 bases, with 33 bases separating them. This chain's CDR3 is CARSAWMRQGPATYSYGYTF. CDR3 nucleotide sequence: TGTGCCAGAAGCGCTTGGATGAGGCAGGGGCCCGCCACATATTCGTATGGCTACACCTTC.

V gene TRBV5-1 combines with J gene TRBJ2-1; TRBD2 aligns across 11 bases. This CDR3 spans 17 amino acids. Trimming removed 4 bases from V and 5 bases from J; junction bases left unmatched: 11. The V gene's germline CDR1 is SGHRS and CDR2 YFSETQ. CDR3 sequence (DNA): TGCGCCAGCAGCCCCGGGACTAGCGGAAAGGTTCACAATGAGCAGTTCTTC. Translated, it gives CASSPGTSGKVHNEQFF.